This T cell receptor beta chain was identified in a study of blood T cell repertoires in COVID-19. The protocol was immunoSEQ multiplex PCR, while the TCRdb copy is restricted to in-frame clones and leaves out a portion. This table holds 150,000 to 200,000 clones, around 85% found once. This TCR came from a man aged 65 to 85 with active or convalescent COVID-19. Sequencing was performed on peripheral blood.

In DNA form, the CDR3 reads TGTGCCAGCAGTGCTAGCGGCAGCTCCTACGAGCAGTACTTC. Its translation is CASSASGSSYEQYF. The rearrangement links TRBV6-2 or TRBV6-3 to TRBJ2-7; 7 nucleotides agree with TRBD2. V shed 5 bases and J 0 bases; nucleotides not matched to a gene: 4. CDR3 size: 14 residues. Germline-derived CDR1 and CDR2 are MNHEY and SVGEGT.